One sample yielded the 5 T cell receptor beta chains listed below, sequenced in a study of blood T cell repertoires in COVID-19 (TCRdb year 2020). Libraries came from the immunoSEQ multiplex PCR assay. TCRdb carries this immuneACCESS record with in-frame sequences only. Its versions omit some clonotypes, under half of them owing to an unresolved V gene in the studies checked, with the rest unexplained. The table for this sample lists roughly 370,000 clones; around nine tenths of them were counted only once. The ten largest clones take up around 9.3% of the sample. The sample was PBMCs or T cells enriched from blood (not recorded which). The receptors derive from a woman in her forties or fifties who had recovered from COVID-19.

The genes are TRBV18 and TRBJ1-1; D perhaps matches TRBD1 (6 bases). V lost 8 bases and J lost 3, with 19 bases in between. Germline-derived CDR1 and CDR2 are KGHSH and LQKENI. The CDR3 contains 15 residues. CDR3 region: CASTYQGYGDTEAFF. CDR3 sequence (DNA): TGTGCCAGCACGTACCAGGGGTATGGCGACACTGAAGCTTTCTTT.

This sequence joins TRBV18 and TRBJ1-4; D is perhaps TRBD1 (6 bases). CDR1 and CDR2 (germline): KGHSH, LQKENI. With 4 bases removed from V and 7 bases from J, the gap between germline ends came to 10 bases. This CDR3 has 13 amino acids. As DNA, the CDR3 is TGTGCCAGCTCACGTAAACAGGGTGAAAAACTGTTTTTT. Translating it yields CASSRKQGEKLFF.

The chain combines TRBV28 with TRBJ2-5; D possibly corresponds to TRBD1 (6 bases). The length of the CDR3 is 15 residues. Germline lookup yields CDR1 MDHEN and CDR2 SYDVKM. Trimming removed 8 bases from V and 1 base from J, with 17 bases in between. The CDR3 region has the DNA TGTGCCAGCTCCCAGGGTATGGGGGCCCAAGAGACCCAGTACTTC. Its protein product is CASSQGMGAQETQYF.

The V and J genes are TRBV25-1 and TRBJ1-1; TRBD1 might be the D (5 bases). Trimming cost V 5 bases and J 2 bases, with 12 bases left between them. CDR1 and CDR2 from the germline V gene are MGHDK and SYGVNS. CDR3 size: 14 residues. CDR3 loop: CASSSQGGNTEAFF. Written as DNA, the CDR3 is TGTGCCAGCAGTTCGCAGGGAGGAAACACTGAAGCTTTCTTT.

This chain connects TRBV6-5 to TRBJ2-3; D call uncertain. Between the trimmed V and J ends, which lost 8 bases and 5 bases, there was a span of 8 bases. Germline CDR1 MNHEY, CDR2 SVGAGI. This CDR3 has 11 residues. In DNA form, the CDR3 reads TGTGCCAGCCGGGTGGGAGATACGCAGTATTTT. The encoded protein is CASRVGDTQYF.